This T cell receptor (beta chain) was sequenced during a study of blood T cell repertoires in COVID-19. Study overall: Acute-phase and convalescent COVID-19 samples originated in the United States, Italy and Spain. Nucleic acid was either cDNA or gDNA, and it came from T cells, B-cell-depleted T cells, or PBMCs.

Authors' data handling: Amplification from reference gene primers served as the basis for estimated nucleated cell counts. The repertoire was sequenced with immunoSEQ multiplex PCR; TCRdb's copy has only in-frame clones and lacks some. V, J and clone size derive from that table, while D and trimming were established from the DNA sequence. The sample shows some 250,000 clones, around 88% of them seen only once. This CDR3 is 15 amino acids long. Germline V gene data show CDR1 as SGHKS and CDR2 as YYEKEE (reference sequence). Trimming pared 4 bases from V and 0 bases from J, leaving 12 bases between. The V gene is TRBV5-5, the J gene TRBJ2-3; D perhaps matches TRBD1 (6 bases). This sequence was found in a woman aged 25-40 years who had recovered from COVID-19. The sample taken for sequencing was peripheral blood. The CDR3 loop is CASSDGQTSTDTQYF. CDR3 in DNA: TGTGCCAGCAGCGATGGACAGACAAGCACAGATACGCAGTATTTT.